This TCR beta chain was sequenced for a study of PD-1 blockade in classical Hodgkin lymphoma. In germline, CDR1 is SEHNR, CDR2 FQNEAQ (reference sequence). With 3 bases removed from V and 1 base from J, the gap between germline ends came to 9 bases. This CDR3 contains 14 residues. All patients relapsed after autologous stem cell transplantation, and brentuximab vedotin exposure varied. Investigators isolated CD4+ T cells from thawed PBMCs through magnetic negative selection. Worth noting for this clone: Its antigen remains unidentified.

General observations from the study: Exclusion was the outcome for patients who began nivolumab under 1 year after ASCT.

Here immunoSEQ multiplex PCR was the method, and the copy in TCRdb shows in-frame clones only, minus some. Here the sample spans roughly 7,700 clones, roughly 89% being singletons. Sequenced material: CD4+ T cells from blood, taken at baseline. This sequence joins TRBV7-9 and TRBJ1-1, with D perhaps matching TRBD1 (6 bases). This TCR was recovered from a human donor with classical Hodgkin lymphoma. This CDR3 is CASSFAGENTEAFF. Here the CDR3 DNA reads TGTGCCAGCAGCTTTGCAGGGGAGAACACTGAAGCTTTCTTT. The full variable domain, its missing parts supplied by reference TRBV7-9 and TRBJ1-1, is DTGVSQNPRHKITKRGQNVTFRCDPISEHNRLYWYRQTLGQGPEFLTYFQNEAQLEKSRLLSDRFSAERPKGSFSTLEIQRTEQGDSAMYLCASSFAGENTEAFFGQGTRLTVV.